Listed below are T cell receptor beta chains from one sample, sequenced in a study of blood T cell repertoires in COVID-19. The assay was immunoSEQ multiplex PCR, and TCRdb's table has in-frame clones only and misses some. The data hold more than 35,000 clones, with about 83% observed a single time. Sequenced material: peripheral blood. The receptor set was obtained from an elderly woman with acute or convalescent COVID-19. The CDR3 runs from the conserved cysteine through the conserved F or W.

TRBV7-9	TRBJ1-1	CASSPWEGSTEAFF
TRBV27	TRBJ2-7	CASSSGGNSYEQYF
TRBV12-3/TRBV12-4	TRBJ1-5	CASSPGGLQPQHF
TRBV19	TRBJ1-5	CATSTGTASIRPQHF
TRBV11-3	TRBJ1-1	CASGQGGTEAFF
TRBV24-1	TRBJ2-3	CATIDRGHRDTQYF
TRBV7-9	TRBJ1-4	CASSLTDSSKEKLFF
TRBV19	TRBJ1-5	CASSTDRGNQPQHF
TRBV3-1/TRBV3-2	TRBJ2-7	CASSLIDRSSEQYF
TRBV27	TRBJ2-3	CASSPNTDTQYF
TRBV2	TRBJ1-5	CASSGTVDSNQPQHF
TRBV11-3	TRBJ1-6	CASSRDSNSPLHF
TRBV7-8	TRBJ2-2	CASSHGLASYTGELFF
TRBV4-2	TRBJ1-5	CASSQATGDNQPQHF
TRBV10-3	TRBJ2-1	CAIRTGTGGEQFF
TRBV24-1	TRBJ1-1	CATSDPGLPEAFF
TRBV9	TRBJ2-1	CASRAGTSGYNEQFF
TRBV28	TRBJ1-2	CASSSGGPPLSNYGYTF
TRBV5-6	TRBJ2-7	CASSLPQGTHEQYF
TRBV6-6	TRBJ2-7	CASSVSSGGAQEQYF
TRBV5-1	TRBJ2-5	CASSFTPKDGGYQETQYF
TRBV19	TRBJ1-4	CASHSTGSANEKLFF
TRBV4-3	TRBJ2-2	CASSQRGERGGRAGELFF
TRBV28	TRBJ1-1	CASRPSGWGGTEAFF
TRBV7-9	TRBJ2-1	CASSTYTTGPYNEQFF
TRBV5-6	TRBJ1-5	CASSLRGRGRPQHF
TRBV7-8	TRBJ1-6	CASSPSRTENSPLHF
TRBV4-2	TRBJ2-3	CASSLRRDRGDTQYF
TRBV10-1	TRBJ2-2	CASSESASGNTGELFF
TRBV24-1	TRBJ2-7	CATSPDSSYEQYF
TRBV5-4	TRBJ2-1	CASSSGLAGGVNEQFF
TRBV5-5	TRBJ2-7	CASSFGSNSYEQYF
TRBV9	TRBJ1-1	CASSAGQGLFF
TRBV30	TRBJ2-2	CACPTGYTGELFF
TRBV7-2	TRBJ2-5	CASSLGLAETQYF
TRBV29-1	TRBJ2-5	CSAEVQGGGETQYF
TRBV7-2	TRBJ2-3	CASSFRTSGGGTDTQYF
TRBV7-2	TRBJ1-2	CASSLEGGNGRQGRGYTF
TRBV5-1	TRBJ1-6	CASSREPDRVESPLHF
TRBV30	TRBJ1-2	CAWSVSLANYGYTF
TRBV7-9	TRBJ1-5	CASSLGPRDSYQPQHF
TRBV19	TRBJ2-3	CASSLLLTSGGTDTQYF
TRBV11-2	TRBJ1-1	CASSFNTNTEAFF
TRBV5-6	TRBJ1-5	CASSLGRNQPQHF
TRBV4-3	TRBJ2-2	CASSQTPGHATGELFF
TRBV12-3/TRBV12-4	TRBJ1-2	CASSFNSLNGYTF
TRBV9	TRBJ2-3	CASSVGGGEDTQYF
TRBV28	TRBJ1-6	CASSLYRGLYNSPLHF
TRBV7-3	TRBJ1-1	CASSPGTANTEAFF
TRBV18	TRBJ2-5	CASSPSGVQETQYF
TRBV19	TRBJ2-2	CAVGTGYRTGELFF
TRBV11-2	TRBJ2-7	CASSLVARGHYEQYF